A single sample gave rise to the 6 T cell receptor beta chains below, sequenced in a study of blood T cell repertoires in COVID-19. Using immunoSEQ multiplex PCR, the repertoire was profiled, and TCRdb retains in-frame clones only, with some absent. This table holds about 56,000 clones, 84% found once. Sample: peripheral blood. These receptors came from a woman over 75 with acute or convalescent COVID-19.

In this sample, this clone turned up a few times. This sequence joins TRBV6-1 and TRBJ1-2; 7 nucleotides line up with TRBD1. Germline V gene sequence: CDR1 MNHNS, CDR2 SASEGT. The CDR3 contains 16 residues. The trim removed 3 bases at V and 0 bases at J, leaving 7 bases unmatched. Written as DNA, the CDR3 is TGTGCCAGCAGTGACCTGGGACAGTCCTCTAACTATGGCTACACCTTC. Residues: CASSDLGQSSNYGYTF.

J is TRBJ2-7 and V is TRBV19; 10 nucleotides match TRBD2. The V gene's germline CDR1 is LNHDA and CDR2 SQIVND (reference sequence). This CDR3 comprises 14 residues. Trimming cost V 3 bases and J 5 bases; bases outside gene matches: 4. The CDR3 protein is CASSMGGLANEQYF. Here the CDR3 DNA reads TGTGCCAGTAGTATGGGGGGACTAGCGAACGAGCAGTACTTC.

This clone was found a few times. The rearrangement links TRBV5-1 to TRBJ1-2; TRBD1 agrees at 11 bases. With V trimmed by 1 base and J by 7 bases, 9 bases remained unmatched. This CDR3 has 16 residues. Germline values: CDR1 SGHRS, CDR2 YFSETQ. The CDR3 reads CASSLTGQGAGGGYTF. As DNA, the CDR3 is TGCGCCAGCAGCTTGACCGGACAGGGGGCCGGGGGTGGCTACACCTTC.

A single count supports this clone. The chain couples TRBV29-1 to TRBJ2-5; tentatively, D is TRBD2 (6 bases). The length of the CDR3 is 12 residues. The germline V and J ends were trimmed by 4 bases and 3 bases, with 9 bases remaining between them. From germline, CDR1 is SQVTM and CDR2 ANQGSEA. The DNA for the CDR3 is TGCAGCGTTGGTGGCGGGGAAGAGACCCAGTACTTC. It codes for CSVGGGEETQYF.

This chain uses TRBV6-2 or TRBV6-3 with TRBJ2-5; 8 bases are a match to TRBD2. CDR1 and CDR2 from the germline V gene are MNHEY and SVGEGT. The CDR3 has 16 amino acids. V was clipped by 0 bases and J by 10 bases; unmatched bases: 13. The CDR3, as DNA: TGTGCCAGCAGTTACTCGACGACCGGGGGGGCGGTCGACCAGTACTTC. Translating gives CASSYSTTGGAVDQYF.

This clone came up once. The genes are TRBV7-9 and TRBJ2-2; TRBD1 matches 7 bases. This CDR3 is 14 amino acids long. The trim removed 1 base at V and 6 bases at J, leaving 2 bases unmatched. CDR1 is SEHNR and CDR2 is FQNEAQ in the germline V gene (reference sequence). CDR3 residues: CASSLGQGAGELFF. The CDR3, as DNA: TGTGCCAGCAGCTTAGGACAGGGCGCCGGGGAGCTGTTTTTT.